This record covers a single TCR beta chain. Its antigen remains unidentified. This specimen comes from a study of T cells after yellow fever vaccination. The 5'RACE template-switching step produced TCR cDNA and added a universal primer site and UMIs. Each CDR3 protein gets one entry after TCRdb re-called the 5' RACE reads with MiXCR. The table lists fewer than 650,000 distinct CDR3 sequences, 21% of them singletons. Study-level points and caveats: Researchers noted that a small share of clonotypes showed up in both CD4 and CD8 compartments. Although the secondary response was weaker, it peaked faster, at day 5 versus 15.

V lost 3 bases, J lost 8 bases, and 5 bases stayed unmatched. This CDR3 is built from 14 residues. Germline V gene sequence: CDR1 MDHEN, CDR2 SYDVKM. Specimen: PBMCs, collected 20 to 25 days after the first yellow fever vaccination. V and J are TRBV28 and TRBJ1-2; 11 bases line up with TRBD1. This sequence was found in a young man who received the YFV17D yellow fever vaccine. The CDR3 sequence is CASSFRGQGDGYTF. CDR3 coding DNA: TGTGCCAGCAGTTTCCGGGGACAGGGGGACGGCTACACCTTC.